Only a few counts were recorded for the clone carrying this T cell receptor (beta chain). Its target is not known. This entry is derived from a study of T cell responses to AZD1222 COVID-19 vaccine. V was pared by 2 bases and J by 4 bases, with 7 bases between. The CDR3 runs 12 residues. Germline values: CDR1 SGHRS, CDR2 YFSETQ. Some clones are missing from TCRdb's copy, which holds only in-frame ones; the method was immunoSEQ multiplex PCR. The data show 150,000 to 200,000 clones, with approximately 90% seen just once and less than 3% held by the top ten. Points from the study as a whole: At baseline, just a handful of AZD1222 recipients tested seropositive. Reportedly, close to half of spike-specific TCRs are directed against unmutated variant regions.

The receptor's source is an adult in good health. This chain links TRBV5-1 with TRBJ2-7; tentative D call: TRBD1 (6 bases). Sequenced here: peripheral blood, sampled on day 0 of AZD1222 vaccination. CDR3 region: CASSLGQYEQYF. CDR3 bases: TGCGCCAGCAGCTTAGGACAGTACGAGCAGTACTTC.